One sample yielded the 12 T cell receptor beta chains listed below, sequenced in a study of OX40 agonist ivuxolimab in advanced cancers. Here immunoSEQ multiplex PCR was the method, and the copy in TCRdb shows in-frame clones only, minus some. The sample shows nearly 50,000 clones, around 84% of them seen only once. The source material was CD4+ or CD8+ T cells sorted from blood, sampled in a trial of the OX40 agonist ivuxolimab. Receptor source: an adult with an advanced solid tumor such as melanoma, head and neck, liver or kidney cancer.

The chain employs TRBV14 and TRBJ1-2, with TRBD1 matching 9 bases. The CDR3 totals 14 residues. Germline lookup yields CDR1 SGHDN and CDR2 FVKESK. V dropped 0 bases and J dropped 11; count of bases not matched to a gene: 7. In DNA form, the CDR3 reads TGTGCCAGCAGCCAAGAAGTCAGACAGGGGGAATACACCTTC. This encodes CASSQEVRQGEYTF.

The chain employs TRBV2 and TRBJ2-2; 7 positions agree with TRBD2. Trimming removed 7 bases from V and 1 base from J; junction bases left unmatched: 6. Germline CDR1 SNHLY, CDR2 FYNNEI. This CDR3 contains 15 residues. This CDR3 is CASKAGEKNTGELFF. The CDR3, as DNA: TGTGCCAGCAAGGCGGGGGAAAAGAACACCGGGGAGCTGTTTTTT.

This chain links TRBV28 with TRBJ1-5; no reliable D call. Per the germline V gene, CDR1 is MDHEN and CDR2 is SYDVKM. CDR3 length equals 17 residues. Trimming stripped 4 bases from V and 0 bases from J, with 16 bases between. Written as DNA, the CDR3 is TGTGCCAGCAGTTCAATATCCGACATCTATAGCAATCAGCCCCAGCATTTT. This gives the protein CASSSISDIYSNQPQHF.

The DNA for the CDR3 is TGTGCCAGCAGCTTAAGGGGAGGAAACTATGGCTACACCTTC. It codes for CASSLRGGNYGYTF. The chain is built from TRBV5-6 and TRBJ1-2; possibly TRBD1 for D (5 bases). This CDR3 has 14 amino acids. V was pared by 2 bases and J by 2 bases, with 10 bases between. Germline assignment: CDR1 SGHDT and CDR2 YYEEEE.

V and J are TRBV29-1 and TRBJ1-1, with D maybe TRBD1 (5 bases). There are 17 residues in the CDR3. V was clipped by 3 bases and J by 0 bases, with 20 bases between them. Germline lookup yields CDR1 SQVTM and CDR2 ANQGSEA. The CDR3 region is CSVDPMLPGRMNTEAFF. In DNA form, the CDR3 reads TGCAGCGTTGATCCCATGCTACCGGGACGGATGAACACTGAAGCTTTCTTT.

As to this clone: Within the sample, other DNA sequences also encode this same CDR3. The rearrangement links TRBV20-1 to TRBJ2-5, with a tentative D call TRBD1 (5 bases). This CDR3 comprises 10 residues. The germline CDR1 and CDR2 sequences are DFQATT and SNEGSKA (reference sequence). Deletions cut 6 bases from V and 3 bases from J, with 5 bases between. CDR3 DNA sequence: TGCAGTGCCAGGGAAGAGACCCAGTACTTC. Translated: CSAREETQYF.

The chain is built from TRBV7-8 and TRBJ2-7, with D maybe TRBD1 (6 bases). The V and J ends lost 4 bases and 2 bases respectively, with 15 bases between them. The CDR3 is 15 amino acids. The germline V gene encodes CDR1 SGHVS and CDR2 FQNEAQ. The chain's CDR3 is CASSSRTAAPYEQYF. The CDR3 DNA reads TGTGCCAGCAGCTCCCGGACAGCCGCCCCCTACGAGCAGTACTTC.

V is TRBV5-8 and J is TRBJ2-1; D gene unclear. Germline CDR1 reads SGHTS; CDR2 reads YDEGEE. The ends were cut back, 4 bases at V and 12 bases at J, with 14 bases in the middle. The CDR3 has 12 amino acids. The CDR3 DNA follows: TGTGCCAGCAGCCCGACCGGTATGTGGCAGTTCTTC. Its translation is CASSPTGMWQFF.

This sequence joins TRBV5-1 and TRBJ2-7; D could derive from TRBD1 or TRBD2 (5 bases each). The CDR3 runs 15 residues. The ends were cut back, 1 base at V and 3 bases at J, with 14 bases in the middle. Germline V gene data show CDR1 as SGHRS and CDR2 as YFSETQ. CDR3 coding DNA: TGCGCCAGCAGCTTGTTCGGCCCTGGGGGCTACGAGCAGTACTTC. Translating it yields CASSLFGPGGYEQYF.

V usage is TRBV7-9 and J usage is TRBJ1-1, with 8 bases matching TRBD1. In germline, CDR1 is SEHNR, CDR2 FQNEAQ (reference sequence). CDR3 length: 15 amino acids. The V gene end was trimmed by 5 bases and the J gene end by 5 bases; junction bases not matched to a gene: 10. CDR3 coding DNA: TGTGCCAGCAGCACATACAGGGGGAGGAGGACTGAAGCTTTCTTT. Its translation: CASSTYRGRRTEAFF.

V gene TRBV5-1 combines with J gene TRBJ2-3; 12 positions agree with TRBD2. V lost 5 bases to trimming and J lost 2 bases; unmatched junction nucleotides: 6. The germline V gene has CDR1 SGHRS and CDR2 YFSETQ. The CDR3 runs 16 residues. The CDR3 region has the DNA TGCGCCAGCAGATCAAGGACTAGCGGGGACACAGATACGCAGTATTTT. Amino acids: CASRSRTSGDTDTQYF.

This rearrangement joins TRBV4-1 to TRBJ1-4; tentative D call: TRBD1 (5 bases). Per germline, CDR1 MGHRA and CDR2 YSYEKL. V was clipped by 1 base and J by 0 bases, with 12 bases between them. The CDR3 loop spans 17 amino acids. Written as DNA, the CDR3 is TGCGCCAGCAGCCAAGCTGAGACAGTCGCAACTAATGAAAAACTGTTTTTT. Protein sequence: CASSQAETVATNEKLFF.